These T cell receptor beta chains were read from a single sample in a study of metastatic and nonmetastatic thyroid tumors. TCRdb re-processed the PCR reads through MiXCR. The sample carries some 4,000 clones, around 32% recorded once. The specimen sequenced was adjacent normal tissue. The receptors derive from a female donor with papillary thyroid cancer or a benign thyroid nodule (not recorded which). Some clones in this sample may be carry-over from other donors' samples. The CDR3 runs from the conserved cysteine through the conserved F or W. The D gene is left open where the match is weak. Clone size is given for some rows only: seen once, a few or many times, or a class if the clone is expanded.

J gene | clone size | V gene | D gene | CDR3 protein | CDR3 DNA
TRBJ2-7 | many | TRBV7-2 | NA | CASSLHGGIFYEQHF | TGTGCCAGCAGCTTACATGGGGGGATCTTCTATGAGCAGCACTTC
TRBJ2-7 | large | TRBV12-3/TRBV12-4 | TRBD1 | CASSPTHRGLGEQYF | TGTGCCAGCAGTCCCACCCACAGGGGGCTTGGCGAGCAGTACTTC
TRBJ2-7 | few | TRBV2 | NA | CASSGTKTYEQYF | TGTGCCAGCAGCGGGACAAAGACCTACGAGCAGTACTTC
TRBJ1-6 | NA | TRBV7-8 | TRBD1 | CASSLAVTGSYNSPLHF | TGTGCCAGCAGCTTAGCCGTGACAGGGTCCTATAATTCACCCCTCCACTTT
TRBJ2-5 | few | TRBV6-2/TRBV6-3 | NA | CASNGQLGDTQYF | TGTGCCAGCAATGGACAACTCGGGGATACCCAGTACTTC
TRBJ2-3 | few | TRBV6-7 | NA | CASSLLNSQNSTDTQYF | TGTGCCAGCAGCTTACTAAACAGCCAGAACAGCACAGATACGCAGTATTTT
TRBJ2-5 | NA | TRBV20-1 | TRBD2 | CSARGPGLEETQYF | TGCAGTGCTAGAGGTCCGGGACTAGAAGAGACCCAGTACTTC
TRBJ2-3 | NA | TRBV28 | TRBD2 | CASSSPLRENTDTQYF | TGTGCCAGCAGTTCGCCCTTGCGGGAGAACACAGATACGCAGTATTTT
TRBJ2-7 | few | TRBV2 | NA | CASRNHYEQYF | TGTGCCAGCAGGAACCACTACGAGCAGTACTTC
TRBJ2-7 | large | TRBV28 | NA | CASSLYQGPYEQYF | TGTGCCAGCAGTTTATATCAGGGCCCGTACGAGCAGTACTTC
TRBJ2-2 | few | TRBV6-1 | NA | CASRRLGGGRDGELFF | TGTGCCAGCAGGCGTCTAGGGGGGGGGCGAGACGGGGAGCTGTTTTTT
TRBJ2-1 | NA | TRBV9 | NA | CASSEHTGHLNNEQFF | TGTGCCAGCAGCGAACATACGGGACACCTTAACAATGAGCAGTTCTTC
TRBJ2-1 | few | TRBV20-1 | TRBD2 | CSARGLAGGYYNEQFF | TGCAGTGCCAGAGGACTAGCGGGTGGTTACTACAATGAGCAGTTCTTC
TRBJ2-7 | NA | TRBV5-6 | NA | CASSLRLFLVYEQYF | TGTGCCAGCAGCTTGCGACTGTTTCTAGTTTACGAGCAGTACTTC
TRBJ2-7 | NA | TRBV30 | TRBD1 | CAWSVRGQTYEQYF | TGTGCCTGGAGTGTAAGGGGACAGACCTACGAGCAGTACTTC
TRBJ2-1 | NA | TRBV7-6 | TRBD1 | CASSCVVGTGVSEQFF | TGTGCTAGCAGCTGCGTAGTAGGGACAGGGGTTAGTGAGCAGTTCTTC